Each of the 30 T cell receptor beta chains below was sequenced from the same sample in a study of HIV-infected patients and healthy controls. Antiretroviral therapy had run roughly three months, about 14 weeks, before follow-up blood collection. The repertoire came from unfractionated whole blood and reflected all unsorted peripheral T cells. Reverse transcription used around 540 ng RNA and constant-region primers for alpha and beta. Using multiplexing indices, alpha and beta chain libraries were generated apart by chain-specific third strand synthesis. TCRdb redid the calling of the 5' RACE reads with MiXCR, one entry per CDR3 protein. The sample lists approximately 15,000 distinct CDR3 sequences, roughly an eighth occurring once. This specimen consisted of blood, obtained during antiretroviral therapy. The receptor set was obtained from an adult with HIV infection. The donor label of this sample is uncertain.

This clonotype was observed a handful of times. The CDR3 loop is CAISESAGDEQYF. The CDR3 DNA sequence: TGTGCCATCAGTGAGTCGGCGGGAGACGAGCAGTACTTC. The chain recombines TRBV10-3 with TRBJ2-7; 7 bases are a match to TRBD2. The ends lost 0 bases at V and 5 bases at J; junction bases unmatched: 1. Germline CDR1 is ENHRY and CDR2 is SYGVKD. The CDR3 covers 13 residues.

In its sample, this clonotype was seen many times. The CDR3 is CASSYSQGGSPLHF. The CDR3 region has the DNA TGTGCCAGCAGCTACAGTCAGGGCGGTTCACCCCTCCACTTT. The rearrangement links TRBV7-6 to TRBJ1-6, with TRBD1 as a possible D gene (5 bases). The CDR3 extends over 14 amino acids. CDR1 and CDR2 (germline): SGHVS, FNYEAQ. V was shortened by 4 bases and J by 9 bases, with 13 bases between the two germline ends. The whole variable domain, remainder taken from reference TRBV7-6 and TRBJ1-6, is GAGVSQSPRYKVTKRGQDVALRCDPISGHVSLYWYRQALGQGPEFLTYFNYEAQQDKSGLPNDRFSAERPEGSISTLTIQRTEQRDSAMYRCASSYSQGGSPLHFGNGTRLTVT.

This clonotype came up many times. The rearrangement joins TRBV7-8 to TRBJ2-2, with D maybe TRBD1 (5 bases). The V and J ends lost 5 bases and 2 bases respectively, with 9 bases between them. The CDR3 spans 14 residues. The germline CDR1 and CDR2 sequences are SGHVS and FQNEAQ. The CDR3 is CASSTGQNTGELFF. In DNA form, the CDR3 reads TGTGCCAGCAGCACCGGACAAAACACCGGGGAGCTGTTTTTT.

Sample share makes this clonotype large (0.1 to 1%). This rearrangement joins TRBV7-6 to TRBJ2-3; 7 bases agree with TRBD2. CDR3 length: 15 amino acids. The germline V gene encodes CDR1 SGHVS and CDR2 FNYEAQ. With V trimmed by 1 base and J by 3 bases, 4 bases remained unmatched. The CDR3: CASSLDPGRTDTQYF. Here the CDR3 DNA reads TGTGCCAGCAGCTTAGACCCCGGGAGGACAGATACGCAGTATTTT.

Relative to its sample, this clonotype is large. The CDR3, as DNA: TGCGCCAGCAGCTTGGAATGGGGTAACTACGAGCAGTACTTC. This codes for CASSLEWGNYEQYF. The V and J genes are TRBV5-1 and TRBJ2-7; D remains unclear. Trimming stripped 0 bases from V and 3 bases from J, with 10 bases between. Germline loops: CDR1 SGHRS, CDR2 YFSETQ. The CDR3 contains 14 residues.

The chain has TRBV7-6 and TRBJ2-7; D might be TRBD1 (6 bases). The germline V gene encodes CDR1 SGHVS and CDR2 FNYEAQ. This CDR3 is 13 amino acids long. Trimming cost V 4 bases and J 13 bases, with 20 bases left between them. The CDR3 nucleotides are TGTGCCAGCAGCTCGTATAATGGGGGCCCGCATTACTTC. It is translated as CASSSYNGGPHYF.

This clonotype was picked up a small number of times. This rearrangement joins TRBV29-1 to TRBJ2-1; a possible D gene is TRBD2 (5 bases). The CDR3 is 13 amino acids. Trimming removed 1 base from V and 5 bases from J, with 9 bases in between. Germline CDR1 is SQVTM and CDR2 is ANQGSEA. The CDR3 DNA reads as TGCAGCGTTGAAGGGCTAGCCAACAATGAGCAGTTCTTC. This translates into CSVEGLANNEQFF.

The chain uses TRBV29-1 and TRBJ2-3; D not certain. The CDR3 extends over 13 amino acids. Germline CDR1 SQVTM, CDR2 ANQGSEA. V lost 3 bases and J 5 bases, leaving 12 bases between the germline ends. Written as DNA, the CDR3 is TGCAGCGTTGAGTTCTCGGTGGGAGATACGCAGTATTTT. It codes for CSVEFSVGDTQYF.

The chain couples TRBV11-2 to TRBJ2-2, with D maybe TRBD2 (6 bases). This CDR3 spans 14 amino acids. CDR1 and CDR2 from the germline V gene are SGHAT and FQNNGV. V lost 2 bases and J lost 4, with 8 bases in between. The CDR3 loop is CASSLRGLTGELFF. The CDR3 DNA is TGTGCCAGCAGCTTAAGGGGACTCACCGGGGAGCTGTTTTTT.

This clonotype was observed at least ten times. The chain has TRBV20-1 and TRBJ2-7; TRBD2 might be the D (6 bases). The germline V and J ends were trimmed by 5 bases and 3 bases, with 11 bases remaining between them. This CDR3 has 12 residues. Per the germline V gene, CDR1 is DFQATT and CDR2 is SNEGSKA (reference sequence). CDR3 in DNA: TGCAGTGCTGGGAGGACGGACTACGAGCAGTACTTC. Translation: CSAGRTDYEQYF.

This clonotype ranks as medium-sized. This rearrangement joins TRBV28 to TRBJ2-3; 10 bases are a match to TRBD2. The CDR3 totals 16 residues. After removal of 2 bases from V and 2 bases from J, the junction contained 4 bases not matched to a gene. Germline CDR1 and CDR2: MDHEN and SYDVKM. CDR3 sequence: CASSLTSGTYTDTQYF. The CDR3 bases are TGTGCCAGCAGTTTAACTAGCGGGACCTACACAGATACGCAGTATTTT.

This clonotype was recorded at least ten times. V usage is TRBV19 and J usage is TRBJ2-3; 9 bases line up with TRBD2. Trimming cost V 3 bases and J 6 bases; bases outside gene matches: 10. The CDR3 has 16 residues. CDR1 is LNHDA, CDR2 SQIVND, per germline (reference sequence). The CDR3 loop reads CASSIVSGGLRDTQYF. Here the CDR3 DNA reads TGTGCCAGTAGTATCGTCAGCGGGGGGCTCCGGGATACGCAGTATTTT.

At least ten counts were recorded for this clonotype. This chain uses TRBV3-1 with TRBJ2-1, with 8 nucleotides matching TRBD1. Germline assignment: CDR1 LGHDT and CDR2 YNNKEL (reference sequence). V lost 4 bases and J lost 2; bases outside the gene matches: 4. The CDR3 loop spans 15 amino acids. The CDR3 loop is CASSLRQGTYNEQFF. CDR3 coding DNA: TGTGCCAGCAGCCTCAGACAGGGGACCTACAATGAGCAGTTCTTC.

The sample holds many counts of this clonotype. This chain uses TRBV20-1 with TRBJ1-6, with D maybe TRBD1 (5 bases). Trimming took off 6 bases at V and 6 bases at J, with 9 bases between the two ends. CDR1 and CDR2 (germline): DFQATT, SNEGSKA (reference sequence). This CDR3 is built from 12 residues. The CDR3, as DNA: TGCAGTGCGTCAGGGACTAATTCACCCCTCCACTTT. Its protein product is CSASGTNSPLHF.

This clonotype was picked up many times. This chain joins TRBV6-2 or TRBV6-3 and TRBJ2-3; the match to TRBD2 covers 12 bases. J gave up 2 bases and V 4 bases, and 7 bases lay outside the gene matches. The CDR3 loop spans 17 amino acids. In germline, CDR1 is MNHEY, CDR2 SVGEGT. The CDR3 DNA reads TGTGCCAGCAGTTTGGAGACTAGCGGGAGATTCACAGATACGCAGTATTTT. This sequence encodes CASSLETSGRFTDTQYF.

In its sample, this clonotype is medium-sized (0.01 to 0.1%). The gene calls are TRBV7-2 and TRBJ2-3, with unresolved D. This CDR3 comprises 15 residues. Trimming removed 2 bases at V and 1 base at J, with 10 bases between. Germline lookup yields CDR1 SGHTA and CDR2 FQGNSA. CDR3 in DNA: TGTGCCAGCAGCTTATCAGCCCGCGGCACAGATACGCAGTATTTT. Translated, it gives CASSLSARGTDTQYF.

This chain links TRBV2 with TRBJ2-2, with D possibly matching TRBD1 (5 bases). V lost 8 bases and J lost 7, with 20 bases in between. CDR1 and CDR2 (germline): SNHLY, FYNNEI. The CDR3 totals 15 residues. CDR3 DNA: TGTGCCAGCGGGTCGGCAGGGCCTTTGGGCGGGGAGCTGTTTTTT. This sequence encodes CASGSAGPLGGELFF.

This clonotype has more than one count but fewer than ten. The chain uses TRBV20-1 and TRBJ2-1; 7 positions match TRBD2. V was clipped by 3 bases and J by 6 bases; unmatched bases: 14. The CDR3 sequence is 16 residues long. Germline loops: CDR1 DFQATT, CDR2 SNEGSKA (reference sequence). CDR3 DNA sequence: TGCAGTGCTAGGGAGTGGCGGGAGCGTCGGGGCAATGAGCAGTTCTTC. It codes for CSAREWRERRGNEQFF.

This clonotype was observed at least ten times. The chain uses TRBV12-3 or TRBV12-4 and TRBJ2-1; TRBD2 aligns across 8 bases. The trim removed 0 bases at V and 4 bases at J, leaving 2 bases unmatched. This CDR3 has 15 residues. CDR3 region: CASSLASGIYNEQFF. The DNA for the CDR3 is TGTGCCAGCAGTTTAGCTAGCGGGATATACAATGAGCAGTTCTTC.

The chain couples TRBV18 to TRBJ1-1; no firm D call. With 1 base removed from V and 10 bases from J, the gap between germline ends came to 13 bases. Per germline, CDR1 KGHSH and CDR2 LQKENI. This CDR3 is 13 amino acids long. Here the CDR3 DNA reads TGTGCCAGCTCACCACTGGAATCCCTTGTAGCTTTCTTT. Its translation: CASSPLESLVAFF.

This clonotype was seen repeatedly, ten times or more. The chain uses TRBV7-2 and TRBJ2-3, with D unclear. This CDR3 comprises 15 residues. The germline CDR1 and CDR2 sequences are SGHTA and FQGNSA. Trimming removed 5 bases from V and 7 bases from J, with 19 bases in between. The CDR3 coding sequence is TGTGCCAGCAGCCTGACTGGCGGAGAACGTCATACGCAGTATTTT. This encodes CASSLTGGERHTQYF. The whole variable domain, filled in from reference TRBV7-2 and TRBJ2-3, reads GAGVSQSPSNKVTEKGKDVELRCDPISGHTALYWYRQSLGQGLEFLIYFQGNSAPDKSGLPSDRFSAERTGGSVSTLTIQRTQQEDSAVYLCASSLTGGERHTQYFGPGTRLTVL.

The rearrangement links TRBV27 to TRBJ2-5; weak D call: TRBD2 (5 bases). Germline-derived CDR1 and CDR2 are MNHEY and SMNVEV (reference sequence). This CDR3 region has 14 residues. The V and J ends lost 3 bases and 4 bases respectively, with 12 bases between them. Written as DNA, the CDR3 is TGTGCCAGCAGTTTTGGGAGTCCCCCAGAGACCCAGTACTTC. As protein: CASSFGSPPETQYF.

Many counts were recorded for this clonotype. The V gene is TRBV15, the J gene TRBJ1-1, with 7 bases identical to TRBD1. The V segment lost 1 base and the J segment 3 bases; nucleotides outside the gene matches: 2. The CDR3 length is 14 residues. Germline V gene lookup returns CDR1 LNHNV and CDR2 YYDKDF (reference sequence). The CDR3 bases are TGTGCCACCAGCAGAGTTGACAGGGACACTGAAGCTTTCTTT. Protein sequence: CATSRVDRDTEAFF. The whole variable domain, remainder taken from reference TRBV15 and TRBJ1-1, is DAMVIQNPRYQVTQFGKPVTLSCSQTLNHNVMYWYQQKSSQAPKLLFHYYDKDFNNEADTPDNFQSRRPNTSFCFLDIRSPGLGDTAMYLCATSRVDRDTEAFFGQGTRLTVV.

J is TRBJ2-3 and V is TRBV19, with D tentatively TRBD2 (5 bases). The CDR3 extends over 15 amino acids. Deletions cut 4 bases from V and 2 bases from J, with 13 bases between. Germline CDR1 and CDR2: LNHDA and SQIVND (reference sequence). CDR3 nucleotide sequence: TGTGCCAGTAGTACCGCCGGGGTGTACACAGATACGCAGTATTTT. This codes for CASSTAGVYTDTQYF.

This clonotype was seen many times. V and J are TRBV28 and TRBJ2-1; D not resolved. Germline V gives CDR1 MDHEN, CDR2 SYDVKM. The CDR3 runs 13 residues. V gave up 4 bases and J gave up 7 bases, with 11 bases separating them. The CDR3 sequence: CASSSNSRNEQFF. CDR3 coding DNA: TGTGCCAGCAGTTCTAATAGCCGGAATGAGCAGTTCTTC.

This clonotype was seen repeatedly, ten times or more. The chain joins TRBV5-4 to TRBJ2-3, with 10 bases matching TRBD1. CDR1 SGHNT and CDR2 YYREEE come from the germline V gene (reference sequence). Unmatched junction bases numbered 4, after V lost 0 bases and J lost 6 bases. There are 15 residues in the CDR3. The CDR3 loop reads CASSLGDRGLDTQYF. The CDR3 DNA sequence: TGTGCCAGCAGCTTGGGGGACAGGGGTTTGGATACGCAGTATTTT. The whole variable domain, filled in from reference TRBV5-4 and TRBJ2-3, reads ETGVTQSPTHLIKTRGQQVTLRCSSQSGHNTVSWYQQALGQGPQFIFQYYREEENGRGNFPPRFSGLQFPNYSSELNVNALELDDSALYLCASSLGDRGLDTQYFGPGTRLTVL.

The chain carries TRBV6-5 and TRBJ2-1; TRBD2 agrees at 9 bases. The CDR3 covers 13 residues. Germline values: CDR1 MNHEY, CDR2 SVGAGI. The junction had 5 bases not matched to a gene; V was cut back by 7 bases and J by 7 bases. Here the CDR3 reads CASNGLARNEQFF. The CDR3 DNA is TGTGCCAGCAACGGACTAGCGAGGAATGAGCAGTTCTTC.

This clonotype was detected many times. The CDR3 is CAWSGDSYNEQFF. CDR3 DNA sequence: TGTGCCTGGAGCGGGGACAGTTACAATGAGCAGTTCTTC. This chain links TRBV30 with TRBJ2-1; 7 bases line up with TRBD1. V shed 3 bases and J 4 bases; nucleotides not matched to a gene: 3. The CDR3 sequence is 13 residues long. Looked up from germline, CDR1 is GTSNPN and CDR2 is SVGIG (reference sequence).

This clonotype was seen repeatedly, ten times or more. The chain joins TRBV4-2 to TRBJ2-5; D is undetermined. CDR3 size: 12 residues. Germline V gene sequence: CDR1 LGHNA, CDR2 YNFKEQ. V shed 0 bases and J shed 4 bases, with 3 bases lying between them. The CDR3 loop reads CASSQERETQYF. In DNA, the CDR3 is TGTGCCAGCAGCCAAGAGAGAGAGACCCAGTACTTC.

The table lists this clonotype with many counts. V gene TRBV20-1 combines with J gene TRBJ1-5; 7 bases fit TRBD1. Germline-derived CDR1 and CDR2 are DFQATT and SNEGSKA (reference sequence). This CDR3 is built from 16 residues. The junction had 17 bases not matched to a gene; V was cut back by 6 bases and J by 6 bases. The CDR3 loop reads CSAQGGVGFDSQPQHF. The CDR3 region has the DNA TGCAGTGCCCAGGGGGGAGTCGGGTTTGACAGTCAGCCCCAGCATTTT.